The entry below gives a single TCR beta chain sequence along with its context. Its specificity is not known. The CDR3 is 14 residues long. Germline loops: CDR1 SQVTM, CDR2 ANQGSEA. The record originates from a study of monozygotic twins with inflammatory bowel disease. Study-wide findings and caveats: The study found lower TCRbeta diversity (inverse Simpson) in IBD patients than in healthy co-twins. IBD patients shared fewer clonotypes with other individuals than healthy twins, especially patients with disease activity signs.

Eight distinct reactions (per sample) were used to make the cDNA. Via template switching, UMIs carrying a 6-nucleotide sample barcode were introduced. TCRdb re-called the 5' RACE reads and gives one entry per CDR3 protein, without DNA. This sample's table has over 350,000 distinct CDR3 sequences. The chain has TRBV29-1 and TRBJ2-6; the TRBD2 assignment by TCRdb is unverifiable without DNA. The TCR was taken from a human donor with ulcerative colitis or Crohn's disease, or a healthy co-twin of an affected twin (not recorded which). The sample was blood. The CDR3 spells CSVERVNGANVLTF.